This is a list of T cell receptor beta chains from one sample in a study of shared clonotypes between healthy human individuals. The table came from immunoSEQ multiplex PCR; TCRdb's copy has only in-frame clones and leaves some out. This sample has about 1 million clones, with about 74% found just once. The sample consisted of memory CD4+ T cells sorted from blood. Every receptor here comes from a young man in good health. The CDR3 runs from the conserved cysteine through the conserved F or W. D genes are given only for firm matches. The size entry is marked missing in some rows and otherwise reads once, few, many or a size class.

d_call: TRBD1
clone_size: NA
v_call: TRBV11-3
j_call: TRBJ2-3
cdr3_aa: CASSLGQGGTDTQYF
cdr3_nt: TGTGCCAGCAGTTTGGGACAGGGAGGGACAGATACGCAGTATTTT

d_call: NA
clone_size: once
v_call: TRBV19
j_call: TRBJ1-6
cdr3_aa: CASNPKVAPNSPLHF
cdr3_nt: TGTGCCAGTAACCCTAAGGTTGCCCCAAATTCACCCCTCCACTTT

d_call: NA
clone_size: NA
v_call: TRBV9
j_call: TRBJ1-1
cdr3_aa: CASSTRGDTEAFF
cdr3_nt: TGTGCCAGCAGCACCCGGGGAGACACTGAAGCTTTCTTT

d_call: NA
clone_size: NA
v_call: TRBV4-3
j_call: TRBJ2-5
cdr3_aa: CASSQDEDRETQYF
cdr3_nt: TGCGCCAGCAGCCAAGACGAGGATCGGGAGACCCAGTACTTC

d_call: TRBD1
clone_size: NA
v_call: TRBV27
j_call: TRBJ1-6
cdr3_aa: CASSLRTGENNSPLHF
cdr3_nt: TGTGCCAGCAGTCTTCGGACAGGGGAAAATAATTCACCCCTCCACTTT

d_call: TRBD1
clone_size: NA
v_call: TRBV2
j_call: TRBJ1-3
cdr3_aa: CASSETGQGGGNTIYF
cdr3_nt: TGTGCCAGCAGTGAAACCGGCCAAGGGGGCGGAAACACCATATATTTT

d_call: TRBD1
clone_size: NA
v_call: TRBV6-1
j_call: TRBJ1-5
cdr3_aa: CASSPRQGSNQPQHF
cdr3_nt: TGTGCCAGCAGTCCCAGACAGGGGAGCAATCAGCCCCAGCATTTT

d_call: NA
clone_size: NA
v_call: TRBV19
j_call: TRBJ2-1
cdr3_aa: CASSNRDHRGEQFF
cdr3_nt: TGTGCCAGTAGTAACCGGGACCATCGTGGTGAGCAGTTCTTC

d_call: NA
clone_size: once
v_call: TRBV27
j_call: TRBJ2-2
cdr3_aa: CASRRESLTTGELFF
cdr3_nt: TGTGCCAGCCGCCGTGAATCCCTAACAACCGGGGAGCTGTTTTTT

d_call: NA
clone_size: NA
v_call: TRBV5-8
j_call: TRBJ1-5
cdr3_aa: CASSLGQVGNQPQHF
cdr3_nt: TGTGCCAGCAGCTTGGGACAGGTGGGCAATCAGCCCCAGCATTTT

d_call: TRBD2
clone_size: NA
v_call: TRBV5-1
j_call: TRBJ2-7
cdr3_aa: CASSLTPRESHEQYF
cdr3_nt: TGCGCCAGCAGCTTGACTCCGCGGGAGTCCCACGAGCAGTACTTC

d_call: NA
clone_size: NA
v_call: TRBV7-2
j_call: TRBJ2-5
cdr3_aa: CASSPLGETQYF
cdr3_nt: TGTGCCAGCAGCCCCCTCGGGGAGACCCAGTACTTC

d_call: NA
clone_size: NA
v_call: TRBV14
j_call: TRBJ2-3
cdr3_aa: CASSSNRRSTDTQYF
cdr3_nt: TGTGCCAGCAGCTCGAACAGAAGAAGCACAGATACGCAGTATTTT

d_call: NA
clone_size: NA
v_call: TRBV2
j_call: TRBJ1-5
cdr3_aa: CASRGDFNQPQHF
cdr3_nt: TGTGCCAGCAGGGGGGATTTCAATCAGCCCCAGCATTTT

d_call: NA
clone_size: NA
v_call: TRBV11-2
j_call: TRBJ2-1
cdr3_aa: CASSLTTTGTEQFF
cdr3_nt: TGTGCCAGCAGCTTAACTACAACCGGGACAGAGCAGTTCTTC

d_call: NA
clone_size: NA
v_call: TRBV9
j_call: TRBJ2-2
cdr3_aa: CASSVGAVNTGELFF
cdr3_nt: TGTGCCAGCAGCGTAGGTGCCGTGAACACCGGGGAGCTGTTTTTT

d_call: TRBD1
clone_size: once
v_call: TRBV6-6
j_call: TRBJ1-5
cdr3_aa: CASSYTGGGNQPQHF
cdr3_nt: TGTGCCAGCAGTTACACAGGGGGTGGCAATCAGCCCCAGCATTTT

d_call: NA
clone_size: once
v_call: TRBV9
j_call: TRBJ1-1
cdr3_aa: CASSVNGVNTEAFF
cdr3_nt: TGTGCCAGCAGCGTAAACGGGGTGAACACTGAAGCTTTCTTT

d_call: NA
clone_size: few
v_call: TRBV19
j_call: TRBJ1-1
cdr3_aa: CASLGGPKKAFF
cdr3_nt: TGTGCCAGCCTGGGGGGACCGAAGAAAGCTTTCTTT

d_call: NA
clone_size: NA
v_call: TRBV30
j_call: TRBJ1-1
cdr3_aa: CAWSVLGEAFF
cdr3_nt: TGTGCCTGGAGTGTACTGGGTGAAGCTTTCTTT

d_call: NA
clone_size: NA
v_call: TRBV19
j_call: TRBJ1-6
cdr3_aa: CASSISPQLESSYNSPLHF
cdr3_nt: TGTGCCAGTAGTATAAGCCCGCAGCTCGAAAGCTCCTATAATTCACCCCTCCACTTT

d_call: NA
clone_size: NA
v_call: TRBV18
j_call: TRBJ2-7
cdr3_aa: CASSLRETAGYEQYF
cdr3_nt: TGTGCCAGCTCACTTAGAGAGACAGCGGGCTACGAGCAGTACTTC

d_call: NA
clone_size: NA
v_call: TRBV14
j_call: TRBJ2-3
cdr3_aa: CASSQAGTDTQYF
cdr3_nt: TGTGCCAGCAGCCAAGCCGGCACAGATACGCAGTATTTT

d_call: NA
clone_size: NA
v_call: TRBV5-1
j_call: TRBJ2-7
cdr3_aa: CASSLRGIAMEEQYF
cdr3_nt: TGCGCCAGCAGCTTAAGAGGGATAGCGATGGAGGAGCAGTACTTC

d_call: NA
clone_size: many
v_call: TRBV7-2
j_call: TRBJ2-7
cdr3_aa: CASSSLRTSGGGTPYEQYF
cdr3_nt: TGTGCCAGCAGCTCACTGCGTACCTCGGGCGGAGGTACCCCCTACGAGCAGTACTTC

d_call: NA
clone_size: NA
v_call: TRBV4-3
j_call: TRBJ2-1
cdr3_aa: CASSQGSDYNEQFF
cdr3_nt: TGCGCCAGCAGCCAAGGTTCCGATTACAATGAGCAGTTCTTC

d_call: TRBD1
clone_size: few
v_call: TRBV5-1
j_call: TRBJ1-1
cdr3_aa: CASSPGQGARTEAFF
cdr3_nt: TGCGCCAGCAGCCCGGGACAGGGGGCGCGGACTGAAGCTTTCTTT

d_call: NA
clone_size: NA
v_call: TRBV14
j_call: TRBJ2-7
cdr3_aa: CASSQVSGRGVYEQYF
cdr3_nt: TGTGCCAGCAGCCAAGTAAGCGGCAGGGGCGTCTACGAGCAGTACTTC

d_call: NA
clone_size: NA
v_call: TRBV11-2
j_call: TRBJ2-4
cdr3_aa: CASSPDTFRSIQYF
cdr3_nt: TGTGCCAGCAGCCCAGACACGTTTAGGTCCATTCAGTACTTC

d_call: TRBD1
clone_size: NA
v_call: TRBV6-6
j_call: TRBJ1-3
cdr3_aa: CASSSSGTGTGNTIYF
cdr3_nt: TGTGCCAGCAGTTCCTCCGGGACAGGGACTGGAAACACCATATATTTT

d_call: TRBD1
clone_size: few
v_call: TRBV29-1
j_call: TRBJ1-2
cdr3_aa: CSVYRGDYGYTF
cdr3_nt: TGCAGCGTCTACAGGGGGGACTATGGCTACACCTTC

d_call: NA
clone_size: NA
v_call: TRBV27
j_call: TRBJ2-3
cdr3_aa: CASSFERATDTQYF
cdr3_nt: TGTGCCAGCAGTTTCGAGCGGGCTACAGATACGCAGTATTTT

d_call: NA
clone_size: NA
v_call: TRBV29-1
j_call: TRBJ2-4
cdr3_aa: CSVVWGLAKNIQYF
cdr3_nt: TGCAGCGTTGTGTGGGGTTTAGCCAAAAACATTCAGTACTTC

d_call: NA
clone_size: NA
v_call: TRBV7-2
j_call: TRBJ1-5
cdr3_aa: CASGGEDNQPQHF
cdr3_nt: TGTGCCAGCGGAGGAGAAGACAATCAGCCCCAGCATTTT

d_call: NA
clone_size: NA
v_call: TRBV29-1
j_call: TRBJ2-4
cdr3_aa: CSVEEGGEVKNIQYF
cdr3_nt: TGCAGCGTTGAAGAAGGGGGAGAGGTCAAAAACATTCAGTACTTC

d_call: TRBD1
clone_size: NA
v_call: TRBV6-5
j_call: TRBJ2-7
cdr3_aa: CASSSTGTYEQYF
cdr3_nt: TGTGCCAGCAGTTCGACAGGGACCTACGAGCAGTACTTC

d_call: TRBD1
clone_size: few
v_call: TRBV19
j_call: TRBJ2-3
cdr3_aa: CASSILLGQGTDTQYF
cdr3_nt: TGTGCCAGTAGTATCTTATTGGGACAGGGGACAGATACGCAGTATTTT

d_call: NA
clone_size: NA
v_call: TRBV7-2
j_call: TRBJ2-5
cdr3_aa: CASSLGVSPGQFKETQYF
cdr3_nt: TGTGCCAGCAGCTTAGGCGTCTCACCAGGGCAATTTAAAGAGACCCAGTACTTC

d_call: NA
clone_size: NA
v_call: TRBV29-1
j_call: TRBJ1-3
cdr3_aa: CSGISGNTIYF
cdr3_nt: TGCAGCGGTATCTCTGGAAACACCATATATTTT

d_call: NA
clone_size: NA
v_call: TRBV14
j_call: TRBJ2-2
cdr3_aa: CASSQSNTGELFF
cdr3_nt: TGTGCCAGCAGCCAATCTAACACCGGGGAGCTGTTTTTT